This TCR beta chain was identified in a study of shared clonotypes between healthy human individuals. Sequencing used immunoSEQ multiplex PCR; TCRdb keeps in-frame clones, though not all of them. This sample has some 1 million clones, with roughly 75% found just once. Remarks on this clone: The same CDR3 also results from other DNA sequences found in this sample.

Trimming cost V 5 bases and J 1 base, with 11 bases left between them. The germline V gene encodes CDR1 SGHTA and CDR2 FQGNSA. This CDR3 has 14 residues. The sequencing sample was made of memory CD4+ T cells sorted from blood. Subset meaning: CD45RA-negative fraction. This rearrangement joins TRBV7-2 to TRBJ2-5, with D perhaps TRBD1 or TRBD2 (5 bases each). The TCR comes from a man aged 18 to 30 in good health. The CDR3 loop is CASSLGTFQETQYF. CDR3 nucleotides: TGTGCCAGCAGCCTAGGGACCTTCCAAGAGACCCAGTACTTC. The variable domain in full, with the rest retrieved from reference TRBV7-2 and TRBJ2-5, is GAGVSQSPSNKVTEKGKDVELRCDPISGHTALYWYRQSLGQGLEFLIYFQGNSAPDKSGLPSDRFSAERTGGSVSTLTIQRTQQEDSAVYLCASSLGTFQETQYFGPGTRLLVL.